A selection of T cell receptor beta chains follows, all from one sample in a study of T-cell memory formation after mild COVID-19. MiXCR was run by TCRdb on the 5' RACE reads, yielding one entry per CDR3 protein. The top ten hold roughly 23% of the sample, which has hundreds of thousands of distinct CDR3 sequences, around 15% seen once. Sequencing used PBMCs or a T cell subset sorted from them (not recorded which). These receptors originate from a man between 18 and 29 years old who had mild COVID-19 (a few samples of this study predate the infection). Cell type and time point are not known. The CDR3 runs from the conserved cysteine through the conserved F or W. D genes are given only for firm matches. Rows give clone size only sometimes, using once, few, many, or a class for an expanded clone.

V gene	J gene	clone size	D gene	CDR3 protein	CDR3 DNA
TRBV4-1	TRBJ1-2	-	-	CASSQDSRERGYGYTF	TGCGCCAGCAGCCAAGACAGCAGGGAGAGGGGCTATGGCTACACCTTC
TRBV11-2	TRBJ2-5	-	TRBD1	CASSPDRGNQETQYF	TGTGCCAGCAGCCCCGACAGGGGAAACCAAGAGACCCAGTACTTC
TRBV4-2	TRBJ2-2	few	TRBD2	CASSHVGAGGLTGELFF	TGTGCCAGCAGCCACGTTGGAGCGGGGGGCCTCACCGGGGAGCTGTTTTTT
TRBV6-5	TRBJ2-7	many	TRBD2	CASSSVLAGINYEQYF	TGTGCCAGCAGTTCCGTCCTAGCGGGGATCAACTACGAGCAGTACTTC
TRBV6-6	TRBJ1-6	-	-	CASSYSDLNSPLHF	TGTGCCAGCAGTTACTCGGACCTCAATTCACCCCTCCACTTT
TRBV29-1	TRBJ1-1	-	-	CSVEGGWEAFF	TGCAGCGTTGAGGGAGGGTGGGAAGCTTTCTTT
TRBV4-3	TRBJ1-2	few	-	CASSQGNTGNYGYTF	TGCGCCAGCAGCCAAGGGAACACAGGGAACTATGGCTACACCTTC
TRBV5-1	TRBJ1-6	few	-	CASRPKPGSPLHF	TGCGCCAGCAGGCCGAAACCCGGATCACCCCTCCACTTT
TRBV7-9	TRBJ2-7	few	-	CASSSDRVTEQYF	TGTGCCAGCAGCTCCGACCGCGTCACCGAGCAGTACTTC
TRBV27	TRBJ2-2	few	TRBD2	CASRLAGDTGELFF	TGTGCCAGCAGACTAGCGGGGGACACCGGGGAGCTGTTTTTT
TRBV15	TRBJ1-2	-	-	CATSREGFMLGEGYTF	TGTGCCACCAGCAGAGAAGGTTTTATGTTGGGGGAAGGCTACACCTTC
TRBV12-3/TRBV12-4	TRBJ1-4	-	-	CASKGGGEKLFF	TGTGCCAGTAAGGGGGGTGGCGAAAAACTGTTTTTT
TRBV7-2	TRBJ1-4	few	-	CASSFVGGEKLFF	TGTGCCAGCAGCTTTGTTGGGGGAGAAAAACTGTTTTTT
TRBV12-3/TRBV12-4	TRBJ2-2	few	-	CASSPPRTGELFF	TGTGCCAGCAGTCCTCCGCGAACCGGGGAGCTGTTTTTT
TRBV10-3	TRBJ1-1	many	-	CAISPRLSDEAFF	TGTGCCATCAGCCCCCGTTTGTCCGACGAAGCTTTCTTT
TRBV20-1	TRBJ2-5	-	-	CSASPRVGPRRGQYF	TGCAGTGCCAGTCCCCGTGTAGGGCCCCGGAGGGGCCAGTACTTC
TRBV7-2	TRBJ2-2	-	-	CASSSRSVAGELFF	TGTGCCAGCAGCTCACGCAGCGTGGCCGGGGAGCTGTTTTTT
TRBV12-3/TRBV12-4	TRBJ1-2	-	TRBD1	CASKTGGYGYTF	TGTGCCAGCAAGACAGGGGGTTATGGCTACACCTTC
TRBV5-1	TRBJ2-5	few	TRBD2	CASSLASSGGFQETQYF	TGCGCCAGCAGCTTGGCCTCTAGCGGGGGATTCCAAGAGACCCAGTACTTC
TRBV5-1	TRBJ2-2	many	-	CASSLVRGSNTGELFF	TGCGCCAGCAGCTTGGTTCGGGGATCGAACACCGGGGAGCTGTTTTTT
TRBV7-3	TRBJ2-5	few	-	CASSLRAQGETQYF	TGTGCCAGCAGCTTACGGGCTCAGGGGGAGACCCAGTACTTC
TRBV4-3	TRBJ2-1	-	TRBD2	CASSPRRGGVYNEQFF	TGCGCCAGCAGCCCACGCCGGGGGGGGGTCTACAATGAGCAGTTCTTC
TRBV11-2	TRBJ2-1	many	TRBD2	CASSSGPGLGSYNEQFF	TGTGCCAGCAGCTCCGGCCCGGGACTAGGGTCCTACAATGAGCAGTTCTTC
TRBV28	TRBJ2-2	-	TRBD1	CASSWGAGGISGGELFF	TGTGCCAGCAGTTGGGGAGCAGGGGGAATTTCAGGCGGGGAGCTGTTTTTT
TRBV5-3	TRBJ2-1	-	-	CARSPEQFF	TGTGCCAGAAGCCCAGAGCAGTTCTTC
TRBV7-9	TRBJ1-5	-	-	CASSHTGGQPQHF	TGTGCCAGCAGTCATACTGGGGGGCAGCCCCAGCATTTT
TRBV7-2	TRBJ1-5	-	TRBD1	CASSAGQGGSNQPQHF	TGTGCCAGCAGCGCGGGACAGGGTGGAAGCAATCAGCCCCAGCATTTT
TRBV4-1	TRBJ2-5	few	-	CASSSRGSRDQETQYF	TGCGCCAGCAGCTCTCGGGGGTCGAGGGACCAAGAGACCCAGTACTTC
TRBV20-1	TRBJ2-7	-	-	CSASDGTSPFYEQYF	TGCAGTGCTAGCGACGGGACGAGCCCATTCTACGAGCAGTACTTC
TRBV29-1	TRBJ2-2	-	-	CSVNTGVVPGELFF	TGCAGCGTCAATACCGGGGTCGTGCCCGGGGAGCTGTTTTTT
TRBV5-1	TRBJ2-3	few	TRBD2	CASSEGGLAGTDTQYF	TGCGCCAGCAGCGAGGGCGGACTAGCGGGGACAGATACGCAGTATTTT
TRBV5-1	TRBJ2-1	-	-	CASSLVSGYDEQFF	TGCGCCAGCAGCTTGGTATCAGGGTATGATGAGCAGTTCTTC
TRBV6-5	TRBJ2-2	many	-	CATDRQANTGELFF	TGTGCCACGGATCGGCAAGCGAACACCGGGGAGCTGTTTTTT
TRBV10-3	TRBJ2-7	-	TRBD1	CAITGQGNNEQYF	TGTGCCATCACGGGACAGGGTAATAACGAGCAGTACTTC
TRBV11-2	TRBJ2-7	many	-	CASSSISGTSYEQYF	TGTGCCAGCAGCTCGATTTCCGGGACCTCCTACGAGCAGTACTTC
TRBV7-9	TRBJ2-2	many	-	CASSSQGGPGELFF	TGTGCCAGCAGCTCCCAGGGCGGACCCGGGGAGCTGTTTTTT
TRBV28	TRBJ2-2	few	-	CASSLIPGSGTGELFF	TGTGCCAGCAGTTTGATCCCGGGGTCGGGCACCGGGGAGCTGTTTTTT
TRBV7-6	TRBJ2-7	many	TRBD1	CASSLAGTGPNEQYF	TGTGCCAGCAGCTTGGCCGGGACAGGCCCTAACGAGCAGTACTTC
TRBV9	TRBJ2-3	-	TRBD2	CASSGTSGGMDTQYF	TGTGCCAGCAGCGGGACTAGCGGGGGGATGGATACGCAGTATTTT
TRBV4-2	TRBJ2-3	few	-	CASSQVGERTPDTQYF	TGTGCCAGCAGCCAAGTGGGCGAGAGGACTCCGGATACGCAGTATTTT
TRBV6-5	TRBJ1-5	few	-	CASSIGLREPQHF	TGTGCCAGCAGTATTGGGTTGAGAGAGCCCCAGCATTTT
TRBV9	TRBJ2-1	-	TRBD2	CASSVVGGGASEQFF	TGTGCCAGCAGCGTAGTTGGCGGGGGGGCCAGTGAGCAGTTCTTC
TRBV10-2	TRBJ2-2	many	TRBD1	CASSEPGQPNTGELFF	TGCGCCAGCAGTGAACCGGGACAGCCGAACACCGGGGAGCTGTTTTTT